Following are 7 T cell receptor beta chains from one sample sequenced in a study of T cells in tumors after PD-1 blockade (dated by TCRdb to about 2019). The label giving this sample's time point can be read as: before anti-PD-1 therapy. The library was produced with the immunoSEQ multiplex PCR assay. This immuneACCESS table, as held by TCRdb, lists in-frame sequences with V and J called but not all clones. Of the missing ones, under half trace to an unresolved V gene in checked studies; the others have no known cause. The sample data list 3,500 to 5,000 clones, and around 70% of these were observed just once. The ten largest make up over 10% of the sample. The material sequenced was tumor tissue, taken before anti-PD-1 treatment. The receptors here all came from a human donor with basal cell carcinoma.

The chain is built from TRBV29-1 and TRBJ2-3, with D unclear. The germline V gene encodes CDR1 SQVTM and CDR2 ANQGSEA. This CDR3 spans 12 amino acids. The germline V and J ends were trimmed by 2 bases and 1 base, with 4 bases remaining between them. CDR3 amino acids: CSVESGTDTQYF. As DNA, the CDR3 is TGCAGCGTTGAAAGCGGCACAGATACGCAGTATTTT.

This clone was found once. The genes are TRBV12-3 or TRBV12-4 and TRBJ2-3; D is undetermined. This CDR3 is 12 amino acids long. Between the trimmed V and J ends, which lost 2 bases and 5 bases, there was a span of 5 bases. CDR3 sequence: CASSLIGDTQYF. CDR3 bases: TGTGCCAGCAGTTTAATTGGAGATACGCAGTATTTT.

The chain recombines TRBV7-2 with TRBJ1-6; no clear D. Germline lookup yields CDR1 SGHTA and CDR2 FQGNSA. The CDR3 runs to 17 residues. V lost 1 base, J lost 4 bases, and 14 bases lay in between. The CDR3 sequence is CASSLDKGRGYNSPLHF. The CDR3, as DNA: TGTGCCAGCAGCTTAGATAAGGGTCGCGGATATAATTCACCCCTCCACTTT.

V is TRBV6-5 and J is TRBJ2-7; TRBD1 or TRBD2 may be the D gene (6 bases each). The germline gives CDR1 MNHEY, CDR2 SVGAGI. This CDR3 has 13 residues. The V end lost 8 bases, the J end lost 3 bases, and 14 bases lay between the germline ends. The CDR3 bases are TGTGCCAGCCTAGAGGGGGGATTCTACGAGCAGTACTTC. This translates into CASLEGGFYEQYF.

The chain links TRBV29-1 to TRBJ2-1; TRBD2 matches at 7 bases. V gave up 8 bases and J gave up 9 bases; unmatched junction bases: 16. The CDR3 extends over 14 amino acids. Per the germline V gene, CDR1 is SQVTM and CDR2 is ANQGSEA. The DNA of the CDR3 is TGCAGCTTCCCGGAGGTCCCTGGGGAGGGTGAGCAGTTCTTC. Translation gives CSFPEVPGEGEQFF.

This chain connects TRBV3-1 (or the pseudogene TRBV3-2) to TRBJ1-4; 9 nucleotides line up with TRBD1. The CDR3 length is 14 residues. Trimming cost V 4 bases and J 8 bases; bases outside gene matches: 5. CDR1 LGHDT and CDR2 YNNKEL come from the germline V gene (reference sequence). The CDR3 protein is CASSRDREEEKLFF. DNA for the CDR3: TGTGCCAGCAGCCGGGACAGGGAGGAAGAAAAACTGTTTTTT.

V usage is TRBV24-1 and J usage is TRBJ2-1; TRBD2 aligns across 7 bases. The junction had 6 bases not matched to a gene; V was cut back by 4 bases and J by 7 bases. The germline V gene encodes CDR1 KGHDR and CDR2 SFDVKD. The length of the CDR3 is 14 residues. The CDR3 spells CATSDLERENEQFF. The CDR3 DNA follows: TGTGCCACCAGTGACCTTGAGCGGGAAAATGAGCAGTTCTTC.